Reported below is one T cell receptor beta chain. Antigen specificity is unknown. V lost 5 bases to trimming and J lost 0 bases, with 7 bases between them. CDR3 length equals 13 residues. From the 5' RACE reads, TCRdb called clonotypes with MiXCR, one entry per CDR3 protein. Counted here are roughly 450,000 distinct CDR3 sequences, roughly 18% occurring once; the ten biggest clones make up roughly 21%. This entry belongs to a study of T-cell memory formation after mild COVID-19. Findings and caveats of the study: Some clones that responded turned up in pre-infection memory, which suggests that cross-reactive memory joined in.

Source material: PBMCs or a T cell subset sorted from them (not recorded which). The origin of this receptor is a man between 18 and 29 years old who had mild COVID-19 (a few samples of this study predate the infection). Cell type and time point are not known. V gene TRBV12-3 or TRBV12-4 combines with J gene TRBJ1-2, with D uncertain. CDR3: CASSQDSNYGYTF. CDR3 in DNA: TGTGCCAGCAGTCAGGACTCTAACTATGGCTACACCTTC.